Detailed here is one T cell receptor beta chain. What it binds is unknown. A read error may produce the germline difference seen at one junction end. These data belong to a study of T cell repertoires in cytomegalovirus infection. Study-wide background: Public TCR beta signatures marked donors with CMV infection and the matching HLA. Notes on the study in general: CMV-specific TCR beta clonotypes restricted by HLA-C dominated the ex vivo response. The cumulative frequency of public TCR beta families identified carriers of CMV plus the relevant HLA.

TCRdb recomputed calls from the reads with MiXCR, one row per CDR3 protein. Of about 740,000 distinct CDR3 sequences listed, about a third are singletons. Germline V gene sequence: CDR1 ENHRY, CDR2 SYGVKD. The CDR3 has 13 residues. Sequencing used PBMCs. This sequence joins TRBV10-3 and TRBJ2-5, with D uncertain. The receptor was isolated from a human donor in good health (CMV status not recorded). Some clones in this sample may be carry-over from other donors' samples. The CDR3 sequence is CASSDWSQETQYF. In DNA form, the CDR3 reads TGTGCCAGCAGTGACTGGAGCCAAGAGACCCAGTACTTC.